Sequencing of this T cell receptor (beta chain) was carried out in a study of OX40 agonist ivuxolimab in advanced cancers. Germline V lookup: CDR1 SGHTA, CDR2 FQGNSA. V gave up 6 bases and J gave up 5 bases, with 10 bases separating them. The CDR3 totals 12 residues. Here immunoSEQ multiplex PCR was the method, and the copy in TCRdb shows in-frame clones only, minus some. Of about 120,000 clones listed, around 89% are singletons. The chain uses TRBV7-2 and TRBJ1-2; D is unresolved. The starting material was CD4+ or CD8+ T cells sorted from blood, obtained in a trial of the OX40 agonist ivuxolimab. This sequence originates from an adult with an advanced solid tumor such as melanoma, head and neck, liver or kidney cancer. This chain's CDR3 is CASSSNSYGYTF. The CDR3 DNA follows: TGTGCCAGCAGTTCGAACAGTTATGGCTACACCTTC. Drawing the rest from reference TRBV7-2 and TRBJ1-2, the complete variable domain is GAGVSQSPSNKVTEKGKDVELRCDPISGHTALYWYRQSLGQGLEFLIYFQGNSAPDKSGLPSDRFSAERTGGSVSTLTIQRTQQEDSAVYLCASSSNSYGYTFGSGTRLTVV.